This T cell receptor (beta chain) comes out of a study of shared clonotypes between healthy human individuals. Only in-frame clones appear in the TCRdb table, and some are missing; sequencing was by immunoSEQ multiplex PCR. The table includes some 1 million clones, about 76% detected once. V was trimmed by 0 bases and J by 3 bases, leaving 8 bases between them. CDR1 and CDR2 (germline): LGHNA, YNFKEQ. The CDR3 has 14 residues. This clone has only one observation. This chain connects TRBV4-2 to TRBJ1-2; D is unclear. The sequence was obtained from a man aged 18 to 29 in good health. The sequenced sample consisted of memory CD4+ T cells sorted from blood. Subset reported: CD45RA-negative fraction. The CDR3 region is CASSQDIGDYGYTF. CDR3 DNA: TGTGCCAGCAGCCAAGATATCGGGGACTATGGCTACACCTTC.